This TCR beta chain is from a study of OX40 agonist ivuxolimab in advanced cancers. In the study overall: Males comprised about 78% of the group, whose mean age was approximately 60 years (range roughly 23 to 90). The study's findings and limits: Expanded clones tended on average to be more numerous among CD8+ T cells than CD4+. Expansion of clones was among the lowest in partial responders at 0.1-3.0 mg/kg.

Remarks on this clone: As yet, its antigen is unknown.

The repertoire was sequenced with immunoSEQ multiplex PCR; TCRdb's copy has only in-frame clones and lacks some. The table lists approximately 60,000 clones, 92% of them singletons. Germline CDR1 SGDLS, CDR2 YYNGEE. CDR3 length: 14 amino acids. V was trimmed by 5 bases and J by 2 bases, leaving 11 bases between them. V gene TRBV9 combines with J gene TRBJ1-5, with D possibly matching TRBD1 (5 bases). The TCR was taken from an adult with an advanced solid tumor such as melanoma, head and neck, liver or kidney cancer. The sample here was CD4+ or CD8+ T cells sorted from blood, taken in a trial of the OX40 agonist ivuxolimab. CDR3 in amino acids: CASSEGLGNQPQHF. The CDR3 DNA reads as TGTGCCAGCAGTGAGGGGCTAGGCAATCAGCCCCAGCATTTT.